The clone carrying this T cell receptor (beta chain) was picked up many times. No antigen is known for it. This entry comes from a study of prognosis after radiotherapy for stage I lung cancer. Study context: Distant metastases struck a handful of patients a median of about 7 months after radiotherapy; 15 showed no significant progression.

CDR3 of TCR beta was amplified from genomic DNA via a two-round multiplex PCR. The first PCR round targeted every TRBV and TRBJ gene with specific primers. Universal primers were used in the second PCR round. TCRdb ran MiXCR on the multiplex PCR reads and lists one entry per CDR3 protein. Of roughly 15,000 distinct CDR3 sequences listed, more than 15% are singletons. Study-level results: The study left the tumor specificity of the expanded TCR clones undetermined. Reportedly, the usage of TRBV and TRBJ genes was not the same in patients with and without metastases.

V was shortened by 4 bases and J by 4 bases, with 7 bases between the two germline ends. CDR3 size: 12 residues. Germline-derived CDR1 and CDR2 are LGHNT and FRNRAP. This receptor was obtained from a donor of 50 years or more with non-small cell lung cancer. The source material was PBMCs, sampled before or after stereotactic body radiation therapy (not recorded which). This rearrangement joins TRBV12-5 to TRBJ1-1; D gene uncertain. The CDR3 region is CASGSWATEAFF. CDR3 bases: TGTGCTAGTGGTTCGTGGGCCACTGAAGCTTTCTTT.